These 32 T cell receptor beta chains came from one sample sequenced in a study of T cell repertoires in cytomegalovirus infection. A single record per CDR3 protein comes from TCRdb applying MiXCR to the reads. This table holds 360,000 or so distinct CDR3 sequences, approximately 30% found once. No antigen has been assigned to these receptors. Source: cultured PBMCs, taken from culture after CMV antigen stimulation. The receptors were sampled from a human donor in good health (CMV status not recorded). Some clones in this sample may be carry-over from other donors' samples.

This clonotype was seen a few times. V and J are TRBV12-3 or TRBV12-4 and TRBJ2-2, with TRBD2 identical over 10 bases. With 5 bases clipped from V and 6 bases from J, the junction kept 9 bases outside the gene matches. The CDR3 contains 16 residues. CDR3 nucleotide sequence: TGTGCCAGCAGTCTTCGCGGAGCGGGAGGGGCCGGGGAGCTGTTTTTT. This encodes CASSLRGAGGAGELFF.

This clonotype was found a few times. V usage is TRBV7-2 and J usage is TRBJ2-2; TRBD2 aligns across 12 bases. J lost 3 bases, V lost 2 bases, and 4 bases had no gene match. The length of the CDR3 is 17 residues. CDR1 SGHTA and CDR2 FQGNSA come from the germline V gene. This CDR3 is CASSLLAGGPYTGELFF. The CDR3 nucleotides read TGTGCCAGCAGCTTACTAGCGGGAGGGCCGTACACCGGGGAGCTGTTTTTT.

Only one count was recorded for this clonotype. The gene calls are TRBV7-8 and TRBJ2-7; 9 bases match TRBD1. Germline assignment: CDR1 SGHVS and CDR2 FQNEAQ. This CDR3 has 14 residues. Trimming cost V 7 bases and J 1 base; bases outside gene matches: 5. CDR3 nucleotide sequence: TGTGCCAGCAACCCGGGACAGGGATCCTACGAGCAGTACTTC. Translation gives CASNPGQGSYEQYF.

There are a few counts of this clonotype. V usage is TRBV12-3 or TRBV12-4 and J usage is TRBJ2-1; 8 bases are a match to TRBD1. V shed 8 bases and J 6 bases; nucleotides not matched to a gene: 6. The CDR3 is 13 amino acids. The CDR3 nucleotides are TGTGCCAGCGCGACAGGGGTTGGCAATGAGCAGTTCTTC. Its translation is CASATGVGNEQFF.

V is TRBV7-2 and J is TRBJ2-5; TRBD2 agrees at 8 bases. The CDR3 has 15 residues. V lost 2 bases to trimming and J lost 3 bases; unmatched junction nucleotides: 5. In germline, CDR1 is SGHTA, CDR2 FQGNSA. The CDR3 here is CASSLNGRAEETQYF. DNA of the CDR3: TGTGCCAGCAGCTTAAACGGGAGGGCCGAAGAGACCCAGTACTTC.

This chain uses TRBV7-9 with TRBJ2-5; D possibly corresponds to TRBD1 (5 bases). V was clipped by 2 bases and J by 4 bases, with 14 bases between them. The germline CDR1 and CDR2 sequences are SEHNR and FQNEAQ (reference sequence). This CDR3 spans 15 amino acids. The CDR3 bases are TGTGCCAGCAGCTTACGCGCAGGGTTATTAGAGACCCAGTACTTC. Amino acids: CASSLRAGLLETQYF.

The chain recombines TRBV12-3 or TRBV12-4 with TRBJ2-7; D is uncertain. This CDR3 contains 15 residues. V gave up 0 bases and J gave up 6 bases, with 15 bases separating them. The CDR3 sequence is CASSLAGSLALEQYF. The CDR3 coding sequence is TGTGCCAGCAGTTTAGCTGGCAGTTTGGCGCTCGAGCAGTACTTC.

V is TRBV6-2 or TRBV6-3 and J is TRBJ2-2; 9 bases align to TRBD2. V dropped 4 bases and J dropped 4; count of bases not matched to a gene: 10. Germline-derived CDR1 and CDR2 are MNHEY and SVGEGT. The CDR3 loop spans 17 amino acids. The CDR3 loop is CASSFLGGRAVTGELFF. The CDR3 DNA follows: TGTGCCAGCAGTTTCCTCGGCGGGAGGGCGGTCACCGGGGAGCTGTTTTTT.

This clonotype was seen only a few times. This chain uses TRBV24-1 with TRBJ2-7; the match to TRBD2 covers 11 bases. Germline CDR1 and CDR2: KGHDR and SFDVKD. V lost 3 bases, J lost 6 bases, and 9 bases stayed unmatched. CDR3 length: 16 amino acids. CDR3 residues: CATSDPVVAGGTEQYF. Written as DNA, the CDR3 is TGTGCCACCAGTGATCCTGTGGTAGCGGGAGGGACCGAGCAGTACTTC.

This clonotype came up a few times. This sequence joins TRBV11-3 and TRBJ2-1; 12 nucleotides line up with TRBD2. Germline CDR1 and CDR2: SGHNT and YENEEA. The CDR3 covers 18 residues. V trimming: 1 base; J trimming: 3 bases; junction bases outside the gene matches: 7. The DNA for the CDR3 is TGTGCCAGCAGCTTAGGGCTAGCGGGGGGGGGGATCTACAATGAGCAGTTCTTC. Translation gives CASSLGLAGGGIYNEQFF.

The CDR3 region is CASRTPGGVSSYNEQFF. CDR3 nucleotide sequence: TGTGCCAGCAGAACCCCCGGGGGTGTTAGCTCCTACAATGAGCAGTTCTTC. The V gene is TRBV6-2 or TRBV6-3, the J gene TRBJ2-1; maybe TRBD2 (6 bases). V was clipped by 6 bases and J by 0 bases, with 18 bases between them. The CDR3 extends over 17 amino acids. The germline CDR1 and CDR2 sequences are MNHEY and SVGEGT.

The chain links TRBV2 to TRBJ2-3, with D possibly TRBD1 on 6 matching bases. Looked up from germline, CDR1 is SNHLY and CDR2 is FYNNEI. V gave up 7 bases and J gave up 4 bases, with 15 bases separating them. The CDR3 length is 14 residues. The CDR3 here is CASTAPQGPDTQYF. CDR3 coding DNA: TGTGCCAGCACCGCCCCGCAGGGGCCAGATACGCAGTATTTT. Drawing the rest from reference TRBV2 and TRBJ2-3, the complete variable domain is EPEVTQTPSHQVTQMGQEVILRCVPISNHLYFYWYRQILGQKVEFLVSFYNNEISEKSEIFDDQFSVERPDGSNFTLKIRSTKLEDSAMYFCASTAPQGPDTQYFGPGTRLTVL.

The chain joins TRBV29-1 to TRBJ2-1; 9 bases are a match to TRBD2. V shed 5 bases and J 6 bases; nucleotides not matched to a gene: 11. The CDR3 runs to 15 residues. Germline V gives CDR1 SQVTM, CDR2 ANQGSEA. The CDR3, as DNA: TGCAGCGTTTACATTGGCGGGAGGGGGGGCAATGAGCAGTTCTTC. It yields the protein CSVYIGGRGGNEQFF.

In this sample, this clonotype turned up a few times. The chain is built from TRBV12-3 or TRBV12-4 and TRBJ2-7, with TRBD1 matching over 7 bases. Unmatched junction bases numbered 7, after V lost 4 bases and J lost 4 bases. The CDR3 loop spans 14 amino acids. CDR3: CASSSGRGNYEQYF. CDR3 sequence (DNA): TGTGCCAGCAGTTCGGGCAGGGGGAATTACGAGCAGTACTTC.

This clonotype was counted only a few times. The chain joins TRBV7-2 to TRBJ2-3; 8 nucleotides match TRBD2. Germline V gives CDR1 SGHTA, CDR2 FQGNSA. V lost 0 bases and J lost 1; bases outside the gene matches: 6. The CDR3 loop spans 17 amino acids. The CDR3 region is CASSLASGGGGTDTQYF. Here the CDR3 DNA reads TGTGCCAGCAGCTTAGCAAGCGGGGGAGGGGGCACAGATACGCAGTATTTT.

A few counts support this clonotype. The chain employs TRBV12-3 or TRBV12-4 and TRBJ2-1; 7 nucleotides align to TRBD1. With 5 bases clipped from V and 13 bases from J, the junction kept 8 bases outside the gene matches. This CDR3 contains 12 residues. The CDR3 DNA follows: TGTGCCAGCAGTCCGCGGACAGGCCTTCAGTTCTTC. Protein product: CASSPRTGLQFF.

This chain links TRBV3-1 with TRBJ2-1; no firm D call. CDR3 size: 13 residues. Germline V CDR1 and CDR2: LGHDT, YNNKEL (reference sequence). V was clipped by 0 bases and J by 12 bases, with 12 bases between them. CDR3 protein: CASSQELGAGQFF. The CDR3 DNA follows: TGTGCCAGCAGCCAAGAACTTGGCGCCGGGCAGTTCTTC.

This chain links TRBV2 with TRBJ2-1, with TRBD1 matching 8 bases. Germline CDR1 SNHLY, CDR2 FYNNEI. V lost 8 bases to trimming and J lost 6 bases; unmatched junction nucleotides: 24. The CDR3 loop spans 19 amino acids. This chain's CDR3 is CASANNFRRPGGLGNEQFF. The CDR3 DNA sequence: TGTGCCAGCGCCAATAACTTTCGTCGGCCAGGGGGCTTAGGCAATGAGCAGTTCTTC.

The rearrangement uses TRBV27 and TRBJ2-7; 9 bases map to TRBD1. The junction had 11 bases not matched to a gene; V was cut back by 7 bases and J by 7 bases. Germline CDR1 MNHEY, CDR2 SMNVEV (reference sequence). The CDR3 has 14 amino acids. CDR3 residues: CASTSGTGFGEQYF. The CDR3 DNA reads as TGTGCCAGCACCTCCGGGACAGGGTTCGGAGAGCAGTACTTC.

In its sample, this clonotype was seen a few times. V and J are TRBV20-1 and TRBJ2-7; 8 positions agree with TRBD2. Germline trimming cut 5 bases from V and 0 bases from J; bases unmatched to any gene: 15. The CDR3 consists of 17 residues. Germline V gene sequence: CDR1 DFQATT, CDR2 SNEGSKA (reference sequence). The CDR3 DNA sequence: TGCAGTGCTCCCCCGGGACTAGTTACTCGGCGCTCCTACGAGCAGTACGTC. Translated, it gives CSAPPGLVTRRSYEQYV.

CDR3 coding DNA: TGTGCCAGCAGTACCGGGACGGCATTCTCCTACGAGCAGTACTTC. Its protein is CASSTGTAFSYEQYF. The chain joins TRBV28 to TRBJ2-7; D may match TRBD1 or TRBD2 (5 bases each). CDR1 and CDR2 (germline): MDHEN, SYDVKM. V shed 5 bases and J shed 0 bases, with 14 bases lying between them. The CDR3 length is 15 residues.

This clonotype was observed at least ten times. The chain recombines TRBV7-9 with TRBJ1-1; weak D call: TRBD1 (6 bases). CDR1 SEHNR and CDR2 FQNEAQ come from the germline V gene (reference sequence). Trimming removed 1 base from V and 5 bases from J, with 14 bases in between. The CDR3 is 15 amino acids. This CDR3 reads CASSLGQQGGTEAFF. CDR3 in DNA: TGTGCCAGCAGCTTAGGCCAACAGGGTGGGACTGAAGCTTTCTTT. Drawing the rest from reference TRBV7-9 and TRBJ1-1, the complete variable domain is DTGVSQNPRHKITKRGQNVTFRCDPISEHNRLYWYRQTLGQGPEFLTYFQNEAQLEKSRLLSDRFSAERPKGSFSTLEIQRTEQGDSAMYLCASSLGQQGGTEAFFGQGTRLTVV.

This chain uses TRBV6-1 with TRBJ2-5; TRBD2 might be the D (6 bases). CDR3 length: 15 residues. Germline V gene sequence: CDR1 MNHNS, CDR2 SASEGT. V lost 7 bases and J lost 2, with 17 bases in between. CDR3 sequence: CASTDGGSAQETQYF. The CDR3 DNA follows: TGTGCCAGCACCGATGGGGGGAGCGCTCAAGAGACCCAGTACTTC.

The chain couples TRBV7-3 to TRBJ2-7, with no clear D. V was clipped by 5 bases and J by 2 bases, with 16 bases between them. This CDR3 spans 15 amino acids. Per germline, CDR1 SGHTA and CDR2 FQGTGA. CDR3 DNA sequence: TGTGCCAGCAGCCTCGGAAACGCACTACCCTACGAGCAGTACTTC. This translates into CASSLGNALPYEQYF.

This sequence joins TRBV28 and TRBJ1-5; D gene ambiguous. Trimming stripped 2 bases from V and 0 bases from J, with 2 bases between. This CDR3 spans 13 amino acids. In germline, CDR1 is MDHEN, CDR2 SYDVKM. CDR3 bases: TGTGCCAGCAGTTTACATAGCAATCAGCCCCAGCATTTT. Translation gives CASSLHSNQPQHF. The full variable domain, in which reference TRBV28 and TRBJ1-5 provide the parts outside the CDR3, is DVKVTQSSRYLVKRTGEKVFLECVQDMDHENMFWYRQDPGLGLRLIYFSYDVKMKEKGDIPEGYSVSREKKERFSLILESASTNQTSMYLCASSLHSNQPQHFGDGTRLSIL.

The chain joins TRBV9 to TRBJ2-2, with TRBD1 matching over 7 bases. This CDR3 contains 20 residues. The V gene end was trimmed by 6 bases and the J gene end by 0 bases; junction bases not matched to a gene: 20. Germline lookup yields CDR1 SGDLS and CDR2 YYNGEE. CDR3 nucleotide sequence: TGTGCCAGCATTACGGTGGGACAGTGGACGGGACGCCCGAACACCGGGGAGCTGTTTTTT. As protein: CASITVGQWTGRPNTGELFF.

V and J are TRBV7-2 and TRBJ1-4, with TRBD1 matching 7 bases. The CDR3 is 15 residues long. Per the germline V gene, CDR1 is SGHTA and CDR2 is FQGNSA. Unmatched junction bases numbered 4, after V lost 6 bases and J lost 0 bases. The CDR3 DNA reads TGTGCCAGCAGGGGACAGCCCTCAACTAATGAAAAACTGTTTTTT. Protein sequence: CASRGQPSTNEKLFF.

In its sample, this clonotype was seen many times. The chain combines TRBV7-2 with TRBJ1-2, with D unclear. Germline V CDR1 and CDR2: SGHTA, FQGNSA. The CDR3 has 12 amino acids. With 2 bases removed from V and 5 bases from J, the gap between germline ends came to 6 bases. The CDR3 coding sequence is TGTGCCAGCAGCTTATCAGGATATGGCTACACCTTC. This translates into CASSLSGYGYTF.

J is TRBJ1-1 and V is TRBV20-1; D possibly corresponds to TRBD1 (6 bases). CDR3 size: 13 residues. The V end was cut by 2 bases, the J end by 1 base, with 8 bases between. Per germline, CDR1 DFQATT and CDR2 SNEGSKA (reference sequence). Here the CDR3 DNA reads TGCAGTGCTAGACCCAGGGGGAACACTGAAGCTTTCTTT. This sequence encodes CSARPRGNTEAFF.

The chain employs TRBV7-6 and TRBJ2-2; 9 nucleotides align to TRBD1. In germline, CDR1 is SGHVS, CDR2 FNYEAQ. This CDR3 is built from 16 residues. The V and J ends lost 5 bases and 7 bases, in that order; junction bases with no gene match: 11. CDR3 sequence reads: CASSTGGQGNYGELFF. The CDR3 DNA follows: TGTGCCAGCAGCACGGGCGGACAGGGGAATTACGGGGAGCTGTTTTTT.

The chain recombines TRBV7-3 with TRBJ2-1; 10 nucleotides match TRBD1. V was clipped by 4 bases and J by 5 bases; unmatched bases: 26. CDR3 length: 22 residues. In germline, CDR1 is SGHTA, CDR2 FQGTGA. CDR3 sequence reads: CASSYRRAGDRGSPAFHNEQFF. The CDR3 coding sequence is TGTGCCAGCAGCTACCGCCGGGCCGGGGACAGGGGAAGCCCAGCGTTCCACAATGAGCAGTTCTTC. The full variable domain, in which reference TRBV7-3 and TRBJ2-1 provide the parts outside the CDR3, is GAGVSQTPSNKVTEKGKYVELRCDPISGHTALYWYRQSLGQGPEFLIYFQGTGAADDSGLPNDRFFAVRPEGSVSTLKIQRTERGDSAVYLCASSYRRAGDRGSPAFHNEQFFGPGTRLTVL.

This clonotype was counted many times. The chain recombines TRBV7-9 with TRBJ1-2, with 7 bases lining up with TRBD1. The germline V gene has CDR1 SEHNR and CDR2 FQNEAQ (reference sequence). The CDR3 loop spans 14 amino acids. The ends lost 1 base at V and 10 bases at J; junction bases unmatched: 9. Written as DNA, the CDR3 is TGTGCCAGCAGCTTAGATTCCCAGACAGGGCCCTACACCTTC. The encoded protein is CASSLDSQTGPYTF.